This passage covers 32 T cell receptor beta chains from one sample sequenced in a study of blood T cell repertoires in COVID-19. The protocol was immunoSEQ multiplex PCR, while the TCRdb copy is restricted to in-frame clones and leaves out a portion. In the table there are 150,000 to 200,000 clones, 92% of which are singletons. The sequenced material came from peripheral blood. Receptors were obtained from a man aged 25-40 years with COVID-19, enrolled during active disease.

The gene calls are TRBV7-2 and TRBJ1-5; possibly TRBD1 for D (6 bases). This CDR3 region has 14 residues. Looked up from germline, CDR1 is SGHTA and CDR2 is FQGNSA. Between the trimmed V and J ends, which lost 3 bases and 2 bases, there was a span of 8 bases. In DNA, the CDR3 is TGTGCCAGCAGCTTTTCAGGGGGCAATCAGCCCCAGCATTTT. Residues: CASSFSGGNQPQHF.

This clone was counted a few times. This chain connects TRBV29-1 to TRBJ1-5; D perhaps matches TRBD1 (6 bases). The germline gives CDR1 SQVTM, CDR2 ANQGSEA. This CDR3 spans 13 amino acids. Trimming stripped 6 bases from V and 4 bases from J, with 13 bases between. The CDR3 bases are TGCAGCGTCGCTGACAGGCCTAATCAGCCCCAGCATTTT. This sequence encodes CSVADRPNQPQHF.

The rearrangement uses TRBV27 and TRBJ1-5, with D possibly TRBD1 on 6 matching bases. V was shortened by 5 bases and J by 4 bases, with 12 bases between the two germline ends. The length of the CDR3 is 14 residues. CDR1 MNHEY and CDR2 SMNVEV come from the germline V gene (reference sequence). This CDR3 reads CASSLQGENQPQHF. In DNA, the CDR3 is TGTGCCAGCAGTCTACAGGGTGAAAATCAGCCCCAGCATTTT.

The CDR3 sequence: CASSRTPRGDRGPEQYF. The CDR3 DNA reads as TGTGCCAGCAGCCGAACCCCCCGAGGGGACAGGGGGCCCGAGCAGTACTTC. This rearrangement joins TRBV11-3 to TRBJ2-7, with 12 bases matching TRBD1. Germline CDR1 reads SGHNT; CDR2 reads YENEEA. V lost 5 bases and J lost 6; bases outside the gene matches: 14. This CDR3 is built from 17 residues.

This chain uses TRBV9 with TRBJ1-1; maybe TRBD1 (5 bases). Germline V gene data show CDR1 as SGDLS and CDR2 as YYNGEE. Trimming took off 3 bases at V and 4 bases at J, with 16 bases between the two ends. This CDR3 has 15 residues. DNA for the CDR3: TGTGCCAGCAGCGCCCCGGGGGGGGTGGGCACTGAAGCTTTCTTT. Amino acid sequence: CASSAPGGVGTEAFF. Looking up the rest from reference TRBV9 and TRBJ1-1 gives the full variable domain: DSGVTQTPKHLITATGQRVTLRCSPRSGDLSVYWYQQSLDQGLQFLIQYYNGEERAKGNILERFSAQQFPDLHSELNLSSLELGDSALYFCASSAPGGVGTEAFFGQGTRLTVV.

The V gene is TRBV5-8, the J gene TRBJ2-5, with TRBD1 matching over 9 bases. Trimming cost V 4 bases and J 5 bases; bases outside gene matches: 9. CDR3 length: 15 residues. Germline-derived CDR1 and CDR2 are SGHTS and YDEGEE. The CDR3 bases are TGTGCCAGCAGCCCGGGACAGGGCCAGAGGGAGACCCAGTACTTC. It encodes CASSPGQGQRETQYF.

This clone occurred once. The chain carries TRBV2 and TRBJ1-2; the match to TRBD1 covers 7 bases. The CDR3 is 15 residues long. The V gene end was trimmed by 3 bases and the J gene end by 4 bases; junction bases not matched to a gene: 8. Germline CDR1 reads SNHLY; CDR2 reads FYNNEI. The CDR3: CASSEEGAGRYGYTF. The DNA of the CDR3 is TGTGCCAGCAGTGAGGAGGGGGCGGGACGCTATGGCTACACCTTC.

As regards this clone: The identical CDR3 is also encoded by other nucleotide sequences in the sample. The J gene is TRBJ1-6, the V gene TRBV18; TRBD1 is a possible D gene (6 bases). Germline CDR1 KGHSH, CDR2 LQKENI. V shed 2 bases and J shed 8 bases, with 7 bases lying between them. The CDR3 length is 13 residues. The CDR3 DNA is TGTGCCAGCTCACCAAACAGGGATTCACCCCTCCACTTT. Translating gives CASSPNRDSPLHF.

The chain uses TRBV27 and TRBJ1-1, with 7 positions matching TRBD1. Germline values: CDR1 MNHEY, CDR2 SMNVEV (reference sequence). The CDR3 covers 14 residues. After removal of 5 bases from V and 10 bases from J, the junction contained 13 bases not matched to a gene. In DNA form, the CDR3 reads TGTGCCAGCAGTAAGACAGGGAGAGGGGTAGGAGCTTTCTTT. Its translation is CASSKTGRGVGAFF.

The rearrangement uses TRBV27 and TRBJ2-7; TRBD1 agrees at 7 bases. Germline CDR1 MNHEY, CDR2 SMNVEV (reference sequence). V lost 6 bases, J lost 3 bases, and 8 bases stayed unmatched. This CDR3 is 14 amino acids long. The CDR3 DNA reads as TGTGCCAGCAGCCCGGGACAGAACCTCTACGAGCAGTACTTC. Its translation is CASSPGQNLYEQYF.

CDR3 amino acids: CASSLEQGQGAEDTQYF. In DNA form, the CDR3 reads TGTGCCAGCAGCTTGGAACAGGGACAGGGGGCGGAAGATACGCAGTATTTT. The chain carries TRBV5-8 and TRBJ2-3, with TRBD1 matching over 12 bases. The CDR3 extends over 17 amino acids. V shed 0 bases, J shed 5 bases, and the junction held 7 bases outside the gene matches. Germline V CDR1 and CDR2: SGHTS, YDEGEE.

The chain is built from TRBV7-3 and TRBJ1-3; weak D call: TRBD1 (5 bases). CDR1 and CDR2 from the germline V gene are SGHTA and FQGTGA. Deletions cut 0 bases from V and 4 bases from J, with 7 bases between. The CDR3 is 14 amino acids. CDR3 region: CASSLTGEGNTIYF. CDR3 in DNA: TGTGCCAGCAGCTTAACAGGGGAAGGAAACACCATATATTTT.

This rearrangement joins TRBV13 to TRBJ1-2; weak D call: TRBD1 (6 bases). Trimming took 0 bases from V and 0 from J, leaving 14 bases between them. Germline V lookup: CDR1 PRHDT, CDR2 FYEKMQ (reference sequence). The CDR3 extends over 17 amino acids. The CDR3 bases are TGTGCCAGCAGCTTAGGCAGGGGCGCGGGAGCTAACTATGGCTACACCTTC. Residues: CASSLGRGAGANYGYTF.

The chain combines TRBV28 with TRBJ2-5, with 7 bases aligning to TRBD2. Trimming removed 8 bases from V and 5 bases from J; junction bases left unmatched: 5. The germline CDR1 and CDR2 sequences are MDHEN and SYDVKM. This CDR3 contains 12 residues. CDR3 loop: CASLSGKETQYF. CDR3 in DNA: TGTGCCAGCCTAAGCGGGAAGGAGACCCAGTACTTC.

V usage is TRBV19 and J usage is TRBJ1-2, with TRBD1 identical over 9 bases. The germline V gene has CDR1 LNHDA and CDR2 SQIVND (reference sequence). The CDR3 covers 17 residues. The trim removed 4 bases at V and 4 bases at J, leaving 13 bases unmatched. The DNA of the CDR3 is TGTGCCAGTAGTACACCGGACAGGGGTTATTCAAGCTATGGCTACACCTTC. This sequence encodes CASSTPDRGYSSYGYTF.

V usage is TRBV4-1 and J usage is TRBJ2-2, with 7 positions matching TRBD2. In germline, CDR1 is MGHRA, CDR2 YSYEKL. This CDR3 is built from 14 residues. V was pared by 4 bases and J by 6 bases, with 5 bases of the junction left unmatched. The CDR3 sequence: CASSPREGSGELFF. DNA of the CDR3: TGCGCCAGCAGCCCCAGGGAGGGGTCCGGGGAGCTGTTTTTT.

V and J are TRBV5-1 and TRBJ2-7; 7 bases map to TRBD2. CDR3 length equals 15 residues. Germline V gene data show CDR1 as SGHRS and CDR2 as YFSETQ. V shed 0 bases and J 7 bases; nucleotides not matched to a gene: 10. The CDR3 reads CASSLEAGVTREQYF. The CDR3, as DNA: TGCGCCAGCAGCTTGGAGGCGGGGGTAACGCGGGAGCAGTACTTC.

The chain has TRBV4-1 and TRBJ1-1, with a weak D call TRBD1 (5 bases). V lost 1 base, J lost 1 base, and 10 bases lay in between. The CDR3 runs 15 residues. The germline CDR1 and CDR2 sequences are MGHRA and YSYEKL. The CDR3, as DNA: TGCGCCAGCAGCCAAGCCTTAACAGGGAACACTGAAGCTTTCTTT. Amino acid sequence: CASSQALTGNTEAFF.

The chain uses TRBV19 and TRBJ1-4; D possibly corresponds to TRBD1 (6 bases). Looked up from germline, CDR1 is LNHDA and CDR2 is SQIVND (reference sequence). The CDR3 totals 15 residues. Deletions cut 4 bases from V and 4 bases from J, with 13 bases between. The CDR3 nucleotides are TGTGCCAGTAGTACTCGGACAGTGCTTAATGAAAAACTGTTTTTT. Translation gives CASSTRTVLNEKLFF.

The CDR3 loop is CASSLGGAGGLFYEQYF. CDR3 sequence (DNA): TGTGCCAGCAGTTTAGGTGGGGCAGGGGGTCTCTTCTACGAGCAGTACTTC. This rearrangement joins TRBV28 to TRBJ2-7, with 7 bases that match TRBD1. CDR3 size: 17 residues. Per germline, CDR1 MDHEN and CDR2 SYDVKM. V was clipped by 2 bases and J by 3 bases; unmatched bases: 13.

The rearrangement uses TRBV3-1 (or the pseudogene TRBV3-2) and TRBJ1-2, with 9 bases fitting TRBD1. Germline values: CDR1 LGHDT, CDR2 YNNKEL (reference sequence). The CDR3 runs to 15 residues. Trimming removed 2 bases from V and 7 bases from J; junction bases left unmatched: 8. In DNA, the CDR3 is TGTGCCAGCAGCCAAAGGTTAGGGACAGGGATTGGCTACACCTTC. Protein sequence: CASSQRLGTGIGYTF.

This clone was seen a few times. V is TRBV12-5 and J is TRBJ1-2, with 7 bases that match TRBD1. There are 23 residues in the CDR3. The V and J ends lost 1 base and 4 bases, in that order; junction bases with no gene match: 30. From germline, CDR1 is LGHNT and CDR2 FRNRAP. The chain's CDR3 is CASGLASSGIQLGQLFRIYGYTF. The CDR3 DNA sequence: TGTGCTAGTGGTTTGGCATCTTCAGGGATTCAGCTGGGACAGTTGTTCCGGATCTATGGCTACACCTTC.

The CDR3 nucleotides are TGTGCCAGCAGTTTATTACCTGGGACAGGGGGATTGTCCTACGAGCAGTACTTC. Its translation is CASSLLPGTGGLSYEQYF. This chain links TRBV27 with TRBJ2-7; 11 positions agree with TRBD1. CDR1 and CDR2 from the germline V gene are MNHEY and SMNVEV (reference sequence). The J segment lost 1 base and the V segment lost 1 base, leaving 9 bases of the junction unmatched. This CDR3 has 18 amino acids.

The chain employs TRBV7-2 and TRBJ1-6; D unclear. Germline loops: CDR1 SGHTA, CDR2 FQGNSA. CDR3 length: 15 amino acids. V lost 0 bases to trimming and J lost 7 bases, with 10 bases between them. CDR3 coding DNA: TGTGCCAGCAGCTTAGCCAAACAACAGAATTCACCCCTCCACTTT. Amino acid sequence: CASSLAKQQNSPLHF.

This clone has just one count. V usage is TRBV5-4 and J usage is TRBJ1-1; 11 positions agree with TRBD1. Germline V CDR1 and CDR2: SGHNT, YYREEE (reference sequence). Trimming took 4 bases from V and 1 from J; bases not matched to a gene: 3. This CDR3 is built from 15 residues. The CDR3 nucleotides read TGTGCCAGCAGCACAGGACAGGGGGCGAACACTGAAGCTTTCTTT. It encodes CASSTGQGANTEAFF.

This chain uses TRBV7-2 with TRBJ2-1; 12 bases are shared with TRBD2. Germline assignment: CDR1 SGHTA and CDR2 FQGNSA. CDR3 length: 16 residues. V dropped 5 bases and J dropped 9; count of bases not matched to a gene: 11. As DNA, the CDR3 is TGTGCCAGCAGCGCCGGGGGGGCTAGCGGGAGGGGTGAGCAGTTCTTC. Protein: CASSAGGASGRGEQFF. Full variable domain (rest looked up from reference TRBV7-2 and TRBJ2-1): GAGVSQSPSNKVTEKGKDVELRCDPISGHTALYWYRQSLGQGLEFLIYFQGNSAPDKSGLPSDRFSAERTGGSVSTLTIQRTQQEDSAVYLCASSAGGASGRGEQFFGPGTRLTVL.

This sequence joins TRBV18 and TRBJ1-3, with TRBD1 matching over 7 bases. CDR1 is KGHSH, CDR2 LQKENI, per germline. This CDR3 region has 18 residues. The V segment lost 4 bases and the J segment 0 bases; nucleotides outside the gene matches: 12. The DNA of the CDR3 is TGTGCCAGCTCACGCCAGGGACAGTTGCCTTTCTCTGGAAACACCATATATTTT. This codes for CASSRQGQLPFSGNTIYF. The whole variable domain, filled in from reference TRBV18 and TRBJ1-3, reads NAGVMQNPRHLVRRRGQEARLRCSPMKGHSHVYWYRQLPEEGLKFMVYLQKENIIDESGMPKERFSAEFPKEGPSILRIQQVVRGDSAAYFCASSRQGQLPFSGNTIYFGEGSWLTVV.

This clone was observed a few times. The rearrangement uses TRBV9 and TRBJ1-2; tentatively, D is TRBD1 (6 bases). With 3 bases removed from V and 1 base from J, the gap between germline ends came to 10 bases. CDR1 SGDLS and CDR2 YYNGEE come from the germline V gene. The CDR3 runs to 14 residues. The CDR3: CASSAGDDNYGYTF. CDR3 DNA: TGTGCCAGCAGCGCAGGGGACGATAACTATGGCTACACCTTC.

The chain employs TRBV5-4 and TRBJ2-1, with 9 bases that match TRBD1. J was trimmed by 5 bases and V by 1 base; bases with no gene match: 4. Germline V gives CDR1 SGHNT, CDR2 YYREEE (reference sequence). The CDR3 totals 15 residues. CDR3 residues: CASSLRQGVHNEQFF. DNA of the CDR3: TGTGCCAGCAGCTTGAGACAGGGGGTACACAATGAGCAGTTCTTC. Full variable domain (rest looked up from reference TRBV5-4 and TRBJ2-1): ETGVTQSPTHLIKTRGQQVTLRCSSQSGHNTVSWYQQALGQGPQFIFQYYREEENGRGNFPPRFSGLQFPNYSSELNVNALELDDSALYLCASSLRQGVHNEQFFGPGTRLTVL.

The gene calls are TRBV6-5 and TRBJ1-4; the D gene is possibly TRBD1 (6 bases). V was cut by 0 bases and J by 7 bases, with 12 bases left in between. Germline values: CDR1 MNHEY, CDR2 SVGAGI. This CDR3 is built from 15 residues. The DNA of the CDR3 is TGTGCCAGCAGTTACTCGAAAGGGGGGGGTGAAAAACTGTTTTTT. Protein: CASSYSKGGGEKLFF.

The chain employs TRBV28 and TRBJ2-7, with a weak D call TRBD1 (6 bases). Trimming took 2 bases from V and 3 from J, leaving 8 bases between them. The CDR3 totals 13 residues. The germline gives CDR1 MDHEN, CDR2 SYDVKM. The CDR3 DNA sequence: TGTGCCAGCAGTTTACGACAGGTCTACGAGCAGTACTTC. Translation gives CASSLRQVYEQYF. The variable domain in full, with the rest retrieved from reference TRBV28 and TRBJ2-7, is DVKVTQSSRYLVKRTGEKVFLECVQDMDHENMFWYRQDPGLGLRLIYFSYDVKMKEKGDIPEGYSVSREKKERFSLILESASTNQTSMYLCASSLRQVYEQYFGPGTRLTVT.

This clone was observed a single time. In nucleotides, the CDR3 is TGTGCCAGCAGCTTGACAAGCGGGTCATTCAATGAGCAGTTCTTC. Its protein product is CASSLTSGSFNEQFF. The chain joins TRBV5-4 to TRBJ2-1, with a tentative D call TRBD2 (6 bases). V was clipped by 1 base and J by 6 bases, with 14 bases between them. Germline CDR1 and CDR2: SGHNT and YYREEE (reference sequence). The CDR3 sequence is 15 residues long.